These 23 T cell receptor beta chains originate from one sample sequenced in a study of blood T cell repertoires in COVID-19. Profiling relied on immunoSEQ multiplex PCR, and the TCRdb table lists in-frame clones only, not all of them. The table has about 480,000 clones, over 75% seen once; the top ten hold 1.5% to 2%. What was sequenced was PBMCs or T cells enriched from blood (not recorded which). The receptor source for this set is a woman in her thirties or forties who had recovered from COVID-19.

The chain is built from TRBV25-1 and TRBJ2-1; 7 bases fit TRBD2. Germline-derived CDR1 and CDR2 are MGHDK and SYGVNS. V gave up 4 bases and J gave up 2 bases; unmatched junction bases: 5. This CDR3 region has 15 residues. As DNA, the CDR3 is TGTGCCAGCAGTGGGACCGGGACTACCTACAATGAGCAGTTCTTC. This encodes CASSGTGTTYNEQFF.

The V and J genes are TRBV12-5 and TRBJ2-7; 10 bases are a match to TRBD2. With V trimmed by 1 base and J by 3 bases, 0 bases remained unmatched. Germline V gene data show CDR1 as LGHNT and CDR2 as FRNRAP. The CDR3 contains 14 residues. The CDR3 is CASGLGTSGYEQYF. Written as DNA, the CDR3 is TGTGCTAGTGGTTTGGGGACTAGCGGCTACGAGCAGTACTTC.

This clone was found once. Written as DNA, the CDR3 is TGTGCCAGCAGCCCCCGTGCAGCGGGAGGGGAAAGCAATGAGCAGTTCTTC. It codes for CASSPRAAGGESNEQFF. V gene TRBV9 combines with J gene TRBJ2-1; TRBD2 matches 10 bases. This CDR3 region has 17 residues. The germline gives CDR1 SGDLS, CDR2 YYNGEE. J gave up 6 bases and V 4 bases, and 13 bases lay outside the gene matches.

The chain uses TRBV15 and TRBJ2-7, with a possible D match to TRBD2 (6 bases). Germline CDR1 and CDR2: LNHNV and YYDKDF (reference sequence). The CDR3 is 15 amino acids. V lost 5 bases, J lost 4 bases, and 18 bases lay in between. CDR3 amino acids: CATSGPGLLSYEQYF. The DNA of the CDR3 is TGTGCCACCAGCGGCCCCGGACTACTGAGTTACGAGCAGTACTTC.

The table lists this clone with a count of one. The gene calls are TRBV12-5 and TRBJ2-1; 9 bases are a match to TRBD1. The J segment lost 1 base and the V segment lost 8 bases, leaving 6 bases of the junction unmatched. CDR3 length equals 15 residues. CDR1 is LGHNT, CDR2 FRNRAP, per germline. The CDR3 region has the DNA TGTGCTAGTAGTGAACAGGGGGCGTCCTACAATGAGCAGTTCTTC. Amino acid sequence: CASSEQGASYNEQFF.

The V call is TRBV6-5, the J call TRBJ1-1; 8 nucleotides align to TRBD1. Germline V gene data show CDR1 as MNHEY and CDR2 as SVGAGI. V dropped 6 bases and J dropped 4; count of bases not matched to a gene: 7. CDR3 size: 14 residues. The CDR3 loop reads CASSPGQASTEAFF. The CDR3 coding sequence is TGTGCCAGCAGCCCGGGACAGGCGAGCACTGAAGCTTTCTTT.

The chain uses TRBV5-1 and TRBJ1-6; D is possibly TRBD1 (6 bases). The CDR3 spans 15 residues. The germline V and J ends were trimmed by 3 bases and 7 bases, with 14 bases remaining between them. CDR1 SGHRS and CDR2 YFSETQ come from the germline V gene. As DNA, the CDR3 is TGCGCCAGCAGCTACGGACAGTTCCAAAATTCACCCCTCCACTTT. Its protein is CASSYGQFQNSPLHF.

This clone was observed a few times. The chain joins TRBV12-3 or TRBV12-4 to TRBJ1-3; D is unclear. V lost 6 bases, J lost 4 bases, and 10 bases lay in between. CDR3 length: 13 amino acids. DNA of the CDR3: TGTGCCAGCAGGCAGGTTTCAGGAAACACCATATATTTT. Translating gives CASRQVSGNTIYF.

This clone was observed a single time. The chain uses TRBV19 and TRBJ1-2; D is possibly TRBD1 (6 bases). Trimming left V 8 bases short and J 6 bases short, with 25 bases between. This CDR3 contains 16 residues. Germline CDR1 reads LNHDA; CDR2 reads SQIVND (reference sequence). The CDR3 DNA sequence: TGTGCCAGTTTTCGCACAGGGATTATAGTTGGCGATGGCTACACCTTC. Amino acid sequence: CASFRTGIIVGDGYTF.

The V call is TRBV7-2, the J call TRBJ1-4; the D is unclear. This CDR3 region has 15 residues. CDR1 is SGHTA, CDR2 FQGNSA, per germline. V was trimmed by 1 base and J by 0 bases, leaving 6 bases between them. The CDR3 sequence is CASSLDTATNEKLFF. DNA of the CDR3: TGTGCCAGCAGCTTAGACACCGCAACTAATGAAAAACTGTTTTTT.

CDR3 protein: CSGGQGLDTEAFF. The CDR3 region has the DNA TGCAGCGGTGGTCAGGGTTTGGACACTGAAGCTTTCTTT. The rearrangement uses TRBV29-1 and TRBJ1-1; TRBD1 is a possible D gene (5 bases). Trimming cost V 7 bases and J 3 bases, with 15 bases left between them. There are 13 residues in the CDR3. Germline values: CDR1 SQVTM, CDR2 ANQGSEA.

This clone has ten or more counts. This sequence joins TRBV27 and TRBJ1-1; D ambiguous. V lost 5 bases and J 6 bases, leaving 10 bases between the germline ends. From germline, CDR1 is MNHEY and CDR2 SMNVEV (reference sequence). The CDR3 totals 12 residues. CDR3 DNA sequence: TGTGCCAGCAGTACGGGAGCGTCTGAAGCTTTCTTT. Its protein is CASSTGASEAFF.

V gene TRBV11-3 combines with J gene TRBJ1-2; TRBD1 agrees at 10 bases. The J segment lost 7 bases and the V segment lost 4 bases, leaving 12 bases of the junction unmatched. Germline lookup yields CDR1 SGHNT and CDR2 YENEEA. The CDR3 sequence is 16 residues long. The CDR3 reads CASSSHGTGVGRGYTF. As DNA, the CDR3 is TGTGCCAGCAGCTCTCACGGGACAGGGGTGGGACGTGGCTACACCTTC. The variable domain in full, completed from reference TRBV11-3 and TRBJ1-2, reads EAGVVQSPRYKIIEKKQPVAFWCNPISGHNTLYWYLQNLGQGPELLIRYENEEAVDDSQLPKDRFSAERLKGVDSTLKIQPAELGDSAVYLCASSSHGTGVGRGYTFGSGTRLTVV.

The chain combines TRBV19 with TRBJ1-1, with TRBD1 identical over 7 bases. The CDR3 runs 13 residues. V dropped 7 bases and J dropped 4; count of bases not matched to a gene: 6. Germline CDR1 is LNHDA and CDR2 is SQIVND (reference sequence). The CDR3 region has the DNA TGTGCCAGTACACAGGGGAGGTCCACTGAAGCTTTCTTT. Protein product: CASTQGRSTEAFF.

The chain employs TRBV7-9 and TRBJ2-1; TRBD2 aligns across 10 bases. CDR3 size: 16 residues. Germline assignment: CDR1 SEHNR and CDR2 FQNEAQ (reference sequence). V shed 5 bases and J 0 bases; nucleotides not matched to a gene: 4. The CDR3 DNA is TGTGCCAGCAGCACGAGCGGGAGGGACTCCTACAATGAGCAGTTCTTC. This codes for CASSTSGRDSYNEQFF.

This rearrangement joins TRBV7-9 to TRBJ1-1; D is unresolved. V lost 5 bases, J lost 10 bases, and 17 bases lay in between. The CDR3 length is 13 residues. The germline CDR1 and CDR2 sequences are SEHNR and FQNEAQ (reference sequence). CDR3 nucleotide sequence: TGTGCCAGCAGCCAGACAAGAGGTGGAGGAGCTTTCTTT. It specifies CASSQTRGGGAFF.

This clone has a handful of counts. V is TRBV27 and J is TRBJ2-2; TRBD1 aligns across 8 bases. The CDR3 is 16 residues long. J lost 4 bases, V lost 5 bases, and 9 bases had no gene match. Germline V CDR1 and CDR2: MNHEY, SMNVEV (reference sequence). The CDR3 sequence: CASSELQGARTGELFF. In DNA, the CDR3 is TGTGCCAGCAGTGAACTCCAGGGGGCTCGCACCGGGGAGCTGTTTTTT.

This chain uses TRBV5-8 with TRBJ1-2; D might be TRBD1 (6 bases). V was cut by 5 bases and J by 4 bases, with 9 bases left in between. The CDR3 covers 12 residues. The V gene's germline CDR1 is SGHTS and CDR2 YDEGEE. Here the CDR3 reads CASSWGPYGYTF. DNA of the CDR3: TGTGCCAGCAGTTGGGGGCCCTATGGCTACACCTTC. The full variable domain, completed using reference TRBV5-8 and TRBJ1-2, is EAGVTQSPTHLIKTRGQQATLRCSPISGHTSVYWYQQALGLGLQFLLWYDEGEERNRGNFPPRFSGRQFPNYSSELNVNALELEDSALYLCASSWGPYGYTFGSGTRLTVV.

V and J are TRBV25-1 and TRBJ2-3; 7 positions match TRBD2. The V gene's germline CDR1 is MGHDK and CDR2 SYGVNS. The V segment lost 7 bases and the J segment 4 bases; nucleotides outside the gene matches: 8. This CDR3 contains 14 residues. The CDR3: CASTLAGAADTQYF. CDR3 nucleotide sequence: TGTGCCAGCACTCTGGCGGGAGCTGCAGATACGCAGTATTTT.

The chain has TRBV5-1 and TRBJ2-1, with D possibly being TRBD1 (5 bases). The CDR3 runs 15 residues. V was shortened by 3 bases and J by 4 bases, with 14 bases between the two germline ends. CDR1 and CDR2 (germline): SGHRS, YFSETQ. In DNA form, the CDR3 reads TGCGCCAGCAGCTCAGGGATGGCCATTTACAATGAGCAGTTCTTC. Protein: CASSSGMAIYNEQFF.

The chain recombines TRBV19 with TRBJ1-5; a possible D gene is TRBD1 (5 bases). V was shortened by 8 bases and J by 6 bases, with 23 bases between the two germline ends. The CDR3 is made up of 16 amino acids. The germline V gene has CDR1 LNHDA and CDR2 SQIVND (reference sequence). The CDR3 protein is CASCTLSGRRGQPQHF. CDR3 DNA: TGTGCCAGTTGCACCCTATCGGGGCGGAGGGGTCAGCCCCAGCATTTT.

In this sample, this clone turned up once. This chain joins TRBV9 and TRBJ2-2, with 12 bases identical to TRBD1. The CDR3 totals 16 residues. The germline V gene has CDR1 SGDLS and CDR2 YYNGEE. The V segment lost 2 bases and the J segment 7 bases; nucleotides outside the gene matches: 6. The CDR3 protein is CASSVTGTGGHGELFF. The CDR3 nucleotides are TGTGCCAGCAGCGTTACCGGGACAGGGGGCCACGGGGAGCTGTTTTTT.

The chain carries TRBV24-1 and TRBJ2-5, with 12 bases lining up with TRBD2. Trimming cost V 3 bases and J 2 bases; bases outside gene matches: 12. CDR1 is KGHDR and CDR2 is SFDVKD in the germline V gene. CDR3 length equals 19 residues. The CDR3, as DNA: TGTGCCACCAGTGATCCCAACCTAGCGGGAGGGCCTTGGCAAGAGACCCAGTACTTC. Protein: CATSDPNLAGGPWQETQYF.